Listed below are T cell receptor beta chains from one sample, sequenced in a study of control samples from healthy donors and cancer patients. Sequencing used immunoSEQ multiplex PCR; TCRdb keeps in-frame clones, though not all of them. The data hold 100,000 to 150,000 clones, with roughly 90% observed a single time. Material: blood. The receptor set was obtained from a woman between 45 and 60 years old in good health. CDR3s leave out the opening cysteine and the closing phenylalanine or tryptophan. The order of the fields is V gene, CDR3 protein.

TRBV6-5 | ASTVGSSYEQY
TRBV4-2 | ASSQEQSSGANVLT
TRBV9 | ASSADLGMVYEQY
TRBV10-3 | AIKGDSNQPQH
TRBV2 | ASSEGGKGEKLF
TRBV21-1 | ASSKIRRDRGGSEQF
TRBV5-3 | ARSWGQTATNEKLF
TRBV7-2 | ASSFVGTGGTEAF
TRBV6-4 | ASSDSGEKGEQF
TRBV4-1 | ASSQGSQGNYGYT
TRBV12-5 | ASGLGGSSGNTIY
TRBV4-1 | ASSQGILGGYQPQH
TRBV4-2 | ASSQARASARNPQETQY
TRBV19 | ATSAPRQGLYQETQY
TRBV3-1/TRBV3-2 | ASSGRGPSGANVLT
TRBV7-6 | ASSLISGYGYT
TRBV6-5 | ATGLFSSGANVLT